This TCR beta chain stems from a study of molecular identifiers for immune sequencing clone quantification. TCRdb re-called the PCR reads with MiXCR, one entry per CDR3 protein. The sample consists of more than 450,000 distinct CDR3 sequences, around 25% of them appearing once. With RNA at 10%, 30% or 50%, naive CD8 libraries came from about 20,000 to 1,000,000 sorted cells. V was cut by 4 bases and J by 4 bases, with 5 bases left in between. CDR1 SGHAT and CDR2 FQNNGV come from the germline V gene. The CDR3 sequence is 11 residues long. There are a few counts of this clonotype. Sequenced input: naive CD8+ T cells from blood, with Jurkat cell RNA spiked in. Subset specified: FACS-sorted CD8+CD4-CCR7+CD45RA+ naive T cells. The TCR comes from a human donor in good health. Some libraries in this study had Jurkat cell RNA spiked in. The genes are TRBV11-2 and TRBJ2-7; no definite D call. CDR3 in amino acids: CASSCQYEQYF. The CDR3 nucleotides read TGTGCCAGCAGCTGCCAGTACGAGCAGTACTTC.